The T cell receptor (beta chain) described here comes from a study of shared clonotypes between healthy human individuals. Study-level findings and limits: Generation probabilities of non-shared clonotypes were lower (relative to those shared by all four donors). Sharing of clonotypes among donors was expected to vary with sequencing depth. A limitation of the genetic and exposure-history diversity represented arose from few donors.

Naive CD8 populations comprised CD45RO-negative cells positively selected for CCR7, excluding terminally differentiated effector memory CD45RA+ cells. All of the donors resided in Nashville, Tennessee, and each was a Caucasian adult. The method was immunoSEQ multiplex PCR; TCRdb's version includes in-frame clones alone and lacks a portion of them. The table has just over 2,000,000 clones, about 95% seen once; the top ten hold more than 0.95%. This clone was seen only once. Its antigen is not known. Other DNA sequences in this sample translate to the same CDR3. V was clipped by 5 bases and J by 2 bases, with 12 bases between them. Germline loops: CDR1 SGHVS, CDR2 FQNEAQ. The CDR3 is made up of 14 amino acids.

The source material was naive CD8+ T cells sorted from blood. This chain connects TRBV7-8 to TRBJ1-1; weak D call: TRBD1 (5 bases). This clonotype originated in a man aged 18-30 years in good health. CDR3 residues: CASSPGGENTEAFF. In DNA, the CDR3 is TGTGCCAGCAGCCCCGGGGGGGAAAACACTGAAGCTTTCTTT.